This TCR beta chain is drawn from a study of a mutant IDH1 vaccine in newly diagnosed glioma. In the study overall: Initiation of the vaccine course occurred 4-6 weeks after radiotherapy alone, or alongside temozolomide cycles. A 62.5% male, approximately 40% female split and a mean age of 40.4 years characterized treated patients.

Trimming shortened V by 5 bases and J by 4 bases, and 21 bases separated the two germline ends. This CDR3 contains 17 residues. Germline CDR1 and CDR2: LNHDA and SQIVND (reference sequence). As for time point: week 23, last vaccination. Topical imiquimod was applied with each vaccine dose, which held 300 ug of mutant IDH1 20-mer peptide. Notes on this clone: Its antigen is not identified.

Profiling relied on immunoSEQ multiplex PCR, and the TCRdb table lists in-frame clones only, not all of them. Among tens of thousands of clones listed, 65% to 85% were seen once. The receptor was isolated from a woman under 30 with glioma. This material consisted of PBMCs, taken from a glioma patient whose treatment included an IDH1 peptide vaccine. The rearrangement uses TRBV19 and TRBJ1-5; TRBD1 is a possible D gene (6 bases). In DNA, the CDR3 is TGTGCCAGTAGTCGGACAGCAACTGGGACTCCTAATCAGCCCCAGCATTTT. This sequence encodes CASSRTATGTPNQPQHF.